A single T cell receptor beta chain is shown here with its context. The source of the sample is a study of T-cell memory formation after mild COVID-19. TCRdb recomputed calls from the 5' RACE reads with MiXCR, one row per CDR3 protein. Among under 550,000 distinct CDR3 sequences, roughly 18% were seen once, and the ten largest hold 12%. This CDR3 has 15 residues. Germline V gene data show CDR1 as DFQATT and CDR2 as SNEGSKA (reference sequence). Trimming took 0 bases from V and 2 from J; bases not matched to a gene: 5. The V call is TRBV20-1, the J call TRBJ2-3, with 7 nucleotides matching TRBD2. The receptor's source is an adult woman who had mild COVID-19 (a few samples of this study predate the infection). Cell type and time point are not known. Sequencing was performed on PBMCs or a T cell subset sorted from them (not recorded which). This chain's CDR3 is CSARDVLAATDTQYF. Here the CDR3 DNA reads TGCAGTGCTAGAGATGTCCTAGCGGCCACAGATACGCAGTATTTT.